These 21 T cell receptor beta chains were all obtained from the same sample, sequenced in a study of shared clonotypes between healthy human individuals (dated by TCRdb to about 2020). To prepare the library, the immunoSEQ multiplex PCR assay was applied. TCRdb retrieved this table from immuneACCESS and kept in-frame rearrangements only. Not all clones are present; in checked studies, unresolved V genes account for under half, and no reason is known for the remainder. The sample yields more than 400,000 clones; about 96% were counted once. Less than 0.06% of the sample belongs to the ten largest clones. Sequenced input: naive CD4+ T cells sorted from blood. According to the study, the label for this sample's cell subset or site signals: CD45RA+ positively selected. The receptors come from a woman under 40 in good health.

As to this clone: This sample includes further DNA sequences coding for the same CDR3. CDR3 residues: CASSLGTNQETQYF. CDR3 sequence (DNA): TGCGCCAGCAGCTTGGGAACGAACCAAGAGACCCAGTACTTC. The V call is TRBV5-1, the J call TRBJ2-5; D is uncertain. The CDR3 length is 14 residues. Trimming stripped 0 bases from V and 0 bases from J, with 6 bases between. CDR1 is SGHRS, CDR2 YFSETQ, per germline.

The chain joins TRBV28 to TRBJ2-7; no firm D call. The CDR3 runs to 12 residues. The V and J ends lost 6 bases and 2 bases respectively, with 8 bases between them. Germline CDR1 is MDHEN and CDR2 is SYDVKM. CDR3 sequence (DNA): TGTGCCAGCAGCCCTGACACCTACGAGCAGTACTTC. This sequence encodes CASSPDTYEQYF.

The chain links TRBV5-8 to TRBJ2-1; 9 bases are a match to TRBD2. The V and J ends lost 10 bases and 0 bases, in that order; junction bases with no gene match: 2. The length of the CDR3 is 13 residues. The germline V gene encodes CDR1 SGHTS and CDR2 YDEGEE. CDR3 protein: CAFSGSSYNEQFF. The CDR3 nucleotides are TGTGCCTTTAGCGGGAGCTCCTACAATGAGCAGTTCTTC. The complete variable domain, with remaining parts taken from reference TRBV5-8 and TRBJ2-1, reads EAGVTQSPTHLIKTRGQQATLRCSPISGHTSVYWYQQALGLGLQFLLWYDEGEERNRGNFPPRFSGRQFPNYSSELNVNALELEDSALYLCAFSGSSYNEQFFGPGTRLTVL.

This clone was seen a single time. This chain links TRBV18 with TRBJ2-2; D unresolved. Trimming left V 3 bases short and J 8 bases short, with 10 bases between. The CDR3 length is 13 residues. Per germline, CDR1 KGHSH and CDR2 LQKENI. This chain's CDR3 is CASSPGPAGELFF. CDR3 coding DNA: TGTGCCAGCTCACCGGGTCCGGCAGGGGAGCTGTTTTTT.

The chain combines TRBV28 with TRBJ2-7; tentative D call: TRBD2 (6 bases). The CDR3 is 14 amino acids. Trimming left V 8 bases short and J 2 bases short, with 16 bases between. CDR1 and CDR2 from the germline V gene are MDHEN and SYDVKM. The CDR3 nucleotides read TGTGCCAGCCGACCCCGGGACTGGACCTACGAGCAGTACTTC. Protein: CASRPRDWTYEQYF.

The rearrangement uses TRBV4-1 and TRBJ2-7, with D maybe TRBD2 (6 bases). Trimming pared 1 base from V and 2 bases from J, leaving 15 bases between. The length of the CDR3 is 16 residues. Per germline, CDR1 MGHRA and CDR2 YSYEKL. The CDR3 DNA reads TGCGCCAGCAGCCAAGCCAGCGGGCCTTATCCCTACGAGCAGTACTTC. It yields the protein CASSQASGPYPYEQYF.

This sequence joins TRBV7-9 and TRBJ2-3; 11 bases match TRBD1. This CDR3 contains 15 residues. V gave up 4 bases and J gave up 5 bases; unmatched junction bases: 5. Per germline, CDR1 SEHNR and CDR2 FQNEAQ (reference sequence). CDR3 amino acids: CASSSWTGGIDTQYF. The CDR3 DNA is TGTGCCAGCAGCTCCTGGACAGGGGGCATAGATACGCAGTATTTT.

V is TRBV10-3 and J is TRBJ2-3; 9 nucleotides match TRBD1. The V gene's germline CDR1 is ENHRY and CDR2 SYGVKD. CDR3 length: 17 amino acids. J gave up 1 base and V 8 bases, and 13 bases lay outside the gene matches. In DNA, the CDR3 is TGTGCCATCCCGGGACAGGGTAGCCGAGCCCGCACAGATACGCAGTATTTT. Its translation: CAIPGQGSRARTDTQYF.

The chain is built from TRBV9 and TRBJ2-7; D ambiguous. This CDR3 is built from 14 residues. Germline V gives CDR1 SGDLS, CDR2 YYNGEE. The V end was cut by 4 bases, the J end by 4 bases, with 15 bases between. DNA of the CDR3: TGTGCCAGCAGCCTACGCCCTTTTGGGTACGAGCAGTACTTC. It yields the protein CASSLRPFGYEQYF.

This clone has a single count. This chain uses TRBV7-6 with TRBJ2-1, with 10 bases identical to TRBD2. J lost 9 bases, V lost 2 bases, and 10 bases had no gene match. The germline V gene encodes CDR1 SGHVS and CDR2 FNYEAQ. The CDR3 has 16 residues. The CDR3 loop reads CASSLSELAGWGEQFF. The CDR3 region has the DNA TGTGCCAGCAGCTTATCTGAACTAGCGGGATGGGGTGAGCAGTTCTTC.

The chain carries TRBV7-8 and TRBJ1-5, with D unclear. Trimming stripped 5 bases from V and 0 bases from J, with 14 bases between. Germline V gives CDR1 SGHVS, CDR2 FQNEAQ. This CDR3 region has 16 residues. CDR3 bases: TGTGCCAGCAGCCCGATCGCGGAAAGTAGCAATCAGCCCCAGCATTTT. Its translation is CASSPIAESSNQPQHF.

The rearrangement links TRBV7-3 to TRBJ2-3; D not certain. V was trimmed by 2 bases and J by 6 bases, leaving 9 bases between them. This CDR3 comprises 13 residues. CDR1 is SGHTA and CDR2 is FQGTGA in the germline V gene. CDR3 DNA sequence: TGTGCCAGCAGCTTAGGCCCATCGGATACGCAGTATTTT. It yields the protein CASSLGPSDTQYF.

A single count supports this clone. The V call is TRBV19, the J call TRBJ2-2, with D possibly being TRBD2 (8 bases). The CDR3 runs 16 residues. The V end was cut by 6 bases, the J end by 5 bases, with 19 bases between. Germline V gene data show CDR1 as LNHDA and CDR2 as SQIVND (reference sequence). CDR3 DNA sequence: TGTGCCAGTAGAACGGGAGGGGGCGTAAAAACCGGGGAGCTGTTTTTT. Its translation is CASRTGGGVKTGELFF.

The V and J genes are TRBV2 and TRBJ2-1; D is uncertain. Germline assignment: CDR1 SNHLY and CDR2 FYNNEI. The ends were cut back, 2 bases at V and 6 bases at J, with 11 bases in the middle. CDR3 size: 14 residues. The CDR3 reads CASSEFRASNEQFF. The CDR3 region has the DNA TGTGCCAGCAGTGAATTCAGAGCTTCCAATGAGCAGTTCTTC.

The chain has TRBV6-5 and TRBJ2-7; TRBD2 agrees at 10 bases. V gave up 6 bases and J gave up 2 bases; unmatched junction bases: 7. The CDR3 is made up of 15 amino acids. Germline lookup yields CDR1 MNHEY and CDR2 SVGAGI. CDR3 protein: CASSPPGTSAYEQYF. In nucleotides, the CDR3 is TGTGCCAGCAGCCCCCCCGGGACTAGCGCCTACGAGCAGTACTTC.

The chain recombines TRBV28 with TRBJ2-3; 8 bases agree with TRBD2. The CDR3 totals 17 residues. The germline V gene encodes CDR1 MDHEN and CDR2 SYDVKM. V lost 6 bases to trimming and J lost 6 bases; unmatched junction nucleotides: 17. The CDR3 protein is CASSSPGRGRTTDTQYF. CDR3 DNA: TGTGCCAGCAGCTCCCCCGGGAGGGGTCGGACTACGGATACGCAGTATTTT.

The chain couples TRBV28 to TRBJ2-7; a possible D gene is TRBD1 (6 bases). The germline V gene has CDR1 MDHEN and CDR2 SYDVKM. The CDR3 runs 14 residues. Trimming took 5 bases from V and 4 from J, leaving 15 bases between them. The CDR3 bases are TGTGCCAGCAGTAGGGCAGGGGTTAATTACGAGCAGTACTTC. Its protein product is CASSRAGVNYEQYF.

The chain combines TRBV13 with TRBJ1-2; TRBD1 might be the D (5 bases). Germline values: CDR1 PRHDT, CDR2 FYEKMQ (reference sequence). The CDR3 sequence is 15 residues long. Trimming left V 3 bases short and J 3 bases short, with 14 bases between. The CDR3 DNA sequence: TGTGCCAGCAGCTTGGGTGGCAGGGTCGACTATGGCTACACCTTC. Amino acid sequence: CASSLGGRVDYGYTF.

CDR3 in amino acids: CASSLDLKGGSNQPQHF. The CDR3 nucleotides read TGTGCCAGCAGCTTGGACTTAAAAGGGGGGAGCAATCAGCCCCAGCATTTT. The rearrangement links TRBV7-9 to TRBJ1-5, with TRBD1 as a possible D gene (6 bases). Trimming cost V 3 bases and J 1 base, with 16 bases left between them. The CDR3 is 17 residues long. Per the germline V gene, CDR1 is SEHNR and CDR2 is FQNEAQ (reference sequence).

This clone was recorded a few times. This chain uses TRBV28 with TRBJ2-7; 10 bases match TRBD2. V was clipped by 10 bases and J by 3 bases; unmatched bases: 12. The CDR3 consists of 15 residues. CDR1 and CDR2 from the germline V gene are MDHEN and SYDVKM. CDR3 loop: CAINPSGSRDYEQYF. CDR3 nucleotide sequence: TGTGCCATAAACCCTAGCGGGAGCAGAGACTACGAGCAGTACTTC. The whole variable domain, remainder taken from reference TRBV28 and TRBJ2-7, is DVKVTQSSRYLVKRTGEKVFLECVQDMDHENMFWYRQDPGLGLRLIYFSYDVKMKEKGDIPEGYSVSREKKERFSLILESASTNQTSMYLCAINPSGSRDYEQYFGPGTRLTVT.

Notes on this clone: This sample also contains other DNA sequences that code for the same CDR3. The V and J genes are TRBV28 and TRBJ2-7; 8 bases match TRBD2. The trim removed 6 bases at V and 4 bases at J, leaving 2 bases unmatched. The V gene's germline CDR1 is MDHEN and CDR2 SYDVKM. CDR3 length: 12 residues. The CDR3 DNA sequence: TGTGCCAGCAGCGGGGGGGGGTACGAGCAGTACTTC. This gives the protein CASSGGGYEQYF.